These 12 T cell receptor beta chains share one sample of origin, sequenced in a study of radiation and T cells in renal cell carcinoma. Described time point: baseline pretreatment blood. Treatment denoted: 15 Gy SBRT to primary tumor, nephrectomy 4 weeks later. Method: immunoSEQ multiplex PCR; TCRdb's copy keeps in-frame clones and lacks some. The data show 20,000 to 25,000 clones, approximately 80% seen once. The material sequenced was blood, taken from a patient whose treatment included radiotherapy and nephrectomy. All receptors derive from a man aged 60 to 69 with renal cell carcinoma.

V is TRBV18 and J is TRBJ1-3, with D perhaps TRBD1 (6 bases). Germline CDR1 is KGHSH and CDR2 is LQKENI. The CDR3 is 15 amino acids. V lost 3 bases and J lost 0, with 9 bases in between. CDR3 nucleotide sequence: TGTGCCAGCTCACCCGACAGGAGCTCTGGAAACACCATATATTTT. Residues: CASSPDRSSGNTIYF. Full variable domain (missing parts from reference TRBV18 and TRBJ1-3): NAGVMQNPRHLVRRRGQEARLRCSPMKGHSHVYWYRQLPEEGLKFMVYLQKENIIDESGMPKERFSAEFPKEGPSILRIQQVVRGDSAAYFCASSPDRSSGNTIYFGEGSWLTVV.

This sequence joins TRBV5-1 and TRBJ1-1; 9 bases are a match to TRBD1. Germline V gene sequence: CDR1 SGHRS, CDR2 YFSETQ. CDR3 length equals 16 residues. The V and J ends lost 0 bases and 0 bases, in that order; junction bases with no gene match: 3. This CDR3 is CASSLGRTGVNTEAFF. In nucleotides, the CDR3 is TGCGCCAGCAGCTTGGGGAGGACAGGGGTGAACACTGAAGCTTTCTTT.

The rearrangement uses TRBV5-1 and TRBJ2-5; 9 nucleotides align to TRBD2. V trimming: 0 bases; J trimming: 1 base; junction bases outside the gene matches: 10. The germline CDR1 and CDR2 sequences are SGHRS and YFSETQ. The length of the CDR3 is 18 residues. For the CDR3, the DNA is TGCGCCAGCAGCTTGGGTTCGGTTGCGGGAGGGGTCCAAGAGACCCAGTACTTC. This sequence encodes CASSLGSVAGGVQETQYF.

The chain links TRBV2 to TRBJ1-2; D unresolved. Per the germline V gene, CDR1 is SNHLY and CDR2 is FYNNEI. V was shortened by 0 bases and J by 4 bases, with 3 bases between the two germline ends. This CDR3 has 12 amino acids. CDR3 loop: CASSEAAYGYTF. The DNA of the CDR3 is TGTGCCAGCAGTGAAGCCGCCTATGGCTACACCTTC.

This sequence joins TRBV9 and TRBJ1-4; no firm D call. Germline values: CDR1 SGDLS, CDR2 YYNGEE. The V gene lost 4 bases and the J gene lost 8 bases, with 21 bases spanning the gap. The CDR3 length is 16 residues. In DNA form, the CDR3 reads TGTGCCAGCAGCTTAAGTTCAAGTTGGTCCTTCGAAAAACTGTTTTTT. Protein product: CASSLSSSWSFEKLFF.

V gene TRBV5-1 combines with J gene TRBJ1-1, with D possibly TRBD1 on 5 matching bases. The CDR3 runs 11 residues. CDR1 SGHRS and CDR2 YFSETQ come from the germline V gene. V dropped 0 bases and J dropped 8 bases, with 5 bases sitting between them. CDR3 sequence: CASSLDREAFF. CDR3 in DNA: TGCGCCAGCAGCTTGGACAGGGAAGCTTTCTTT.

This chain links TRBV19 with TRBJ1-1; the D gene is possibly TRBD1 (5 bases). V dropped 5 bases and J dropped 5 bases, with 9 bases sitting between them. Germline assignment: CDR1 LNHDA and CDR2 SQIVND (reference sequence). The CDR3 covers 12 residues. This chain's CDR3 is CASSFRETEAFF. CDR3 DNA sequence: TGTGCCAGTAGTTTCAGGGAGACTGAAGCTTTCTTT.

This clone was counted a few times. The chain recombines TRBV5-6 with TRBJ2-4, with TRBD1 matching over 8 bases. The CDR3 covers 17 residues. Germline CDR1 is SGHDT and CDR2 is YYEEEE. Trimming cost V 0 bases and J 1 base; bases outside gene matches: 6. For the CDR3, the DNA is TGTGCCAGCAGCTTGGGGACAGGGAGCTGGGCCAAAAACATTCAGTACTTC. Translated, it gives CASSLGTGSWAKNIQYF. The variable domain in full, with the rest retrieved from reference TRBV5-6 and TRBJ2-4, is DAGVTQSPTHLIKTRGQQVTLRCSPKSGHDTVSWYQQALGQGPQFIFQYYEEEERQRGNFPDRFSGHQFPNYSSELNVNALLLGDSALYLCASSLGTGSWAKNIQYFGAGTRLSVL.

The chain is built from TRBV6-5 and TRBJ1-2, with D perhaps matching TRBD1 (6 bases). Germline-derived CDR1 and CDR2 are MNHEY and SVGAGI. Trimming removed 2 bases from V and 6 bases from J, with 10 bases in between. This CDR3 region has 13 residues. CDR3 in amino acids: CASSYRGENGYTF. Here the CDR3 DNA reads TGTGCCAGCAGTTACAGGGGGGAGAATGGCTACACCTTC.

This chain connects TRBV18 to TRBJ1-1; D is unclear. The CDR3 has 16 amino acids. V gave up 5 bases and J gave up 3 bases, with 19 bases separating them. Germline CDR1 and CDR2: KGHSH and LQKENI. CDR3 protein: CASSESHYKDDTEAFF. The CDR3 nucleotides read TGTGCCAGCTCAGAGTCCCACTATAAGGATGACACTGAAGCTTTCTTT.

The CDR3 spells CAASKGSQETQYF. CDR3 in DNA: TGTGCCGCTTCCAAGGGGAGCCAAGAGACCCAGTACTTC. This chain connects TRBV2 to TRBJ2-5; possibly TRBD1 or TRBD2 for D (5 bases each). V dropped 11 bases and J dropped 1 base, with 14 bases sitting between them. Per germline, CDR1 SNHLY and CDR2 FYNNEI. The CDR3 loop spans 13 amino acids.

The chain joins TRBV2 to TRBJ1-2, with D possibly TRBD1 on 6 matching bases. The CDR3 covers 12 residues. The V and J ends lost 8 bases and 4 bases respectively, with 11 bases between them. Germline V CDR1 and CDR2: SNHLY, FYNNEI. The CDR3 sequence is CASAPQGYGYTF. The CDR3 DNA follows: TGTGCCAGCGCCCCACAGGGCTATGGCTACACCTTC.